The present TCR beta chain was sequenced within a study of OX40 agonist ivuxolimab in advanced cancers. Some clones are missing from TCRdb's copy, which holds only in-frame ones; the method was immunoSEQ multiplex PCR. The sample lists about 79,000 clones; around 90% were seen once. The germline V gene has CDR1 SGDLS and CDR2 YYNGEE. The CDR3 is 15 amino acids. With 0 bases clipped from V and 2 bases from J, the junction kept 3 bases outside the gene matches. The rearrangement joins TRBV9 to TRBJ1-1; 8 bases are shared with TRBD1. The input for sequencing was CD4+ or CD8+ T cells sorted from blood, taken in a trial of the OX40 agonist ivuxolimab. The sequence was collected from an adult with an advanced solid tumor such as melanoma, head and neck, liver or kidney cancer. CDR3 nucleotides: TGTGCCAGCAGCGTAGAGGCAGGGGGCAACACTGAAGCTTTCTTT. Translating it yields CASSVEAGGNTEAFF.